A selection of T cell receptor beta chains follows, all from one sample in a study of multiple sclerosis patients with progressive multifocal leukoencephalopathy. Only in-frame clones appear in the TCRdb table, and some are missing; sequencing was by immunoSEQ multiplex PCR. The sample consists of 20,000 to 25,000 clones, approximately 90% of them appearing once. The sequencing here drew on PBMCs, taken from a patient treated with natalizumab. Source of these receptors: a man aged 30-40 years with multiple sclerosis. Each CDR3 is given with its conserved first and last residue. A D gene is named only where the DNA matches it firmly. Clone size is stated in some rows and not others, as once, few, many or a class when expanded.

TRBJ1-2	.	TRBV4-3	.	TGCGCCAGCAGCCAAGATTGGGCCGGGGGCGATTTATATGGCTACACCTTC	CASSQDWAGGDLYGYTF
TRBJ2-7	.	TRBV5-6	TRBD1	TGTGCCAGCAGCCCTCCGTCGGGACAGGCGATCTACGAGCAGTACTTC	CASSPPSGQAIYEQYF
TRBJ2-2	.	TRBV7-3	TRBD2	TGTGCCAGCAGCCCTGGACTAGCGGGAGTAGCCGGGGAGCTGTTTTTT	CASSPGLAGVAGELFF
TRBJ2-7	.	TRBV7-8	TRBD2	TGTGCCAGCAGCCGGGAGCCGGGACTAGCAAACTCCTACGAGCAGTACTTC	CASSREPGLANSYEQYF
TRBJ2-1	.	TRBV18	.	TGTGCCAGCTCACCAGGCGGGACCCGTTACAATGAGCAGTTCTTC	CASSPGGTRYNEQFF
TRBJ2-3	.	TRBV5-6	TRBD2	TGTGCCAGCAGCTACCCGGGACTAAGAACAGATACGCAGTATTTT	CASSYPGLRTDTQYF
TRBJ2-2	.	TRBV13	TRBD1	TGTGCCAGCAGCTTAAGGGCAGGGGGCTCGAACACCGGGGAGCTGTTTTTT	CASSLRAGGSNTGELFF
TRBJ2-7	.	TRBV5-1	TRBD2	TGCGCCAGCAGCGCCGGACTAGCGGGAGGTTTCTCCTACGAGCAGTACTTC	CASSAGLAGGFSYEQYF
TRBJ1-1	.	TRBV29-1	.	TGCAGCGTCCCCCTGGGAGGGATGAACACTGAAGCTTTCTTT	CSVPLGGMNTEAFF
TRBJ1-5	.	TRBV21-1	.	TGTGCCAGCAAGGCAGAGGCCAATCAGCCCCAGCATTTT	CASKAEANQPQHF
TRBJ2-5	.	TRBV7-6	.	TGTGCCAGCAGCTTATCGAACGGAAAAGGGGCCCAGTACTTC	CASSLSNGKGAQYF
TRBJ1-4	once	TRBV19	.	TGTGCCAGTAGTCTCACCAGCAGGAGTAATGAAAAACTGTTTTTT	CASSLTSRSNEKLFF
TRBJ1-4	few	TRBV5-1	.	TGCGCCAGCAGCTTGGCTAGCCCAGGGAGGATTGAAAAACTGTTTTTT	CASSLASPGRIEKLFF
TRBJ2-3	.	TRBV7-6	TRBD1	TGTGCCAGCAGCTTAACAGCCCCGGACAGGGGCGCAGATACGCAGTATTTT	CASSLTAPDRGADTQYF
TRBJ2-1	.	TRBV7-2	TRBD2	TGTGCCAGCAGCACGACTAGCTTGTCCTACAATGAGCAGTTCTTC	CASSTTSLSYNEQFF
TRBJ2-4	.	TRBV7-9	.	TGTGCCAGCAGCTTAGGTAAAACAGTTCGAGCCAAAAACATTCAGTACTTC	CASSLGKTVRAKNIQYF
TRBJ2-1	.	TRBV5-1	TRBD2	TGCGCCAGCAGCTTGTTACTAGCGGGAGGGCGCGGGGAGCAGTTCTTC	CASSLLLAGGRGEQFF
TRBJ2-1	.	TRBV9	.	TGTGCCAGCAGCACCCCCGGGACCCCCAGCAATGAGCAGTTCTTC	CASSTPGTPSNEQFF
TRBJ1-3	.	TRBV5-1	.	TGCGCCAGCAGCTTGGTCGGGCCTGGAAACACCATATATTTT	CASSLVGPGNTIYF
TRBJ1-4	once	TRBV5-1	.	TGCGCCAGCAGCTTGGGGTATACTAATGAAAAACTGTTTTTT	CASSLGYTNEKLFF
TRBJ1-1	few	TRBV19	.	TGTGCCAGTACCCTATTGGGGGTGAACACTGAAGCTTTCTTT	CASTLLGVNTEAFF
TRBJ2-3	.	TRBV9	TRBD2	TGTGCCAGCAGCACCCCGGGACTAGCGGGAGGGGGCACAGATACGCAGTATTTT	CASSTPGLAGGGTDTQYF
TRBJ1-4	.	TRBV14	.	TGTGCCAGCAGCCAAAAAGCGGCTCAAAAACTGTTTTTT	CASSQKAAQKLFF
TRBJ1-2	.	TRBV5-6	.	TGTGCCAGCAGCTTGTTGTCCGGGGGCGGACACTATGGCTACACCTTC	CASSLLSGGGHYGYTF
TRBJ2-4	.	TRBV9	.	TGTGCCAGCAGCCCTACCGGGCCTCAAAACATTCAGTACTTC	CASSPTGPQNIQYF
TRBJ2-3	.	TRBV7-2	TRBD1	TGTGCCAGCAGCTTAGGGACAGGGCCATACAGCACAGATACGCAGTATTTT	CASSLGTGPYSTDTQYF
TRBJ1-6	.	TRBV5-1	TRBD1	TGCGCCAGCAGCTGGGAGACAGGGGAGCAGAATTCACCCCTCCACTTT	CASSWETGEQNSPLHF
TRBJ1-5	.	TRBV10-3	.	TGTGCCATCAGTGACCACGGGGGTAGGAGCCCTAATAGCAATCAGCCCCAGCATTTT	CAISDHGGRSPNSNQPQHF
TRBJ1-5	.	TRBV7-2	.	TGTGCCAGCAGCCAGGACCAGGGGAGTTATAGCAATCAGCCCCAGCATTTT	CASSQDQGSYSNQPQHF
TRBJ1-2	.	TRBV9	.	TGTGCCAGCAGCGTAGGGTCAACGGATGGCTACACCTTC	CASSVGSTDGYTF
TRBJ2-2	.	TRBV5-6	TRBD2	TGTGCCAGCAGGGGAGAGCGGGGCACCGGGGAGCTGTTTTTT	CASRGERGTGELFF
TRBJ1-5	.	TRBV19	.	TGTGCCAGTAGTATTTCCAGGACCCTCACCTCTCAGCCCCAGCATTTT	CASSISRTLTSQPQHF
TRBJ2-5	.	TRBV6-4	.	TGTGCCAGCAGTGGGGTGACACAAGAGACCCAGTACTTC	CASSGVTQETQYF